The rows below give T cell receptor beta chains drawn from one sample of a study of OX40 agonist ivuxolimab in advanced cancers. Clones were read by immunoSEQ multiplex PCR, and TCRdb kept only the in-frame ones, dropping some. The top ten clones hold approximately 0.85% of a sample with under 100,000 clones, less than 90% of them seen once. Sequenced here: CD4+ or CD8+ T cells sorted from blood, sampled in a trial of the OX40 agonist ivuxolimab. The receptors originated from an adult with an advanced solid tumor such as melanoma, head and neck, liver or kidney cancer. The conserved cysteine and the conserved F or W are not part of the CDR3 here. The order of the fields is D gene, V gene, CDR3 protein. The D gene is left open where the match is weak.

. | TRBV7-3 | ASSLDTDNSPLH
. | TRBV19 | ASSIGRGRGTLH
. | TRBV7-2 | ASSPEIFRGDTQY
. | TRBV5-4 | ASTVGVGATEYGYT
TRBD2 | TRBV5-8 | ASSFPGGGRDTGELF
. | TRBV19 | ASSYSPAGALSPLH
TRBD1 | TRBV14 | ASSRIRDRGLTGELF
. | TRBV10-3 | AISESQGTEYEQY
. | TRBV6-1 | ATWGRQGTPLH
TRBD1 | TRBV29-1 | SVTTGQGVTEAF
TRBD2 | TRBV10-3 | AISDLSGGSATQY
. | TRBV2 | AKTRGVNTGELF
. | TRBV9 | ASSATPNREETQY
. | TRBV2 | ASSEVRDYSPLH
. | TRBV15 | ATSREGWTPGEGMNTEAF
TRBD2 | TRBV4-1 | ASSQVPHTSGSRTGELF
. | TRBV4-2 | ASSSGGQGFGGGYT
. | TRBV7-9 | ASSPPVTDTNTGELF
TRBD1 | TRBV11-2 | ASSLSQGQVYEQY
. | TRBV9 | ASSVGGSNSPLH
. | TRBV18 | ASSPNRETQY
. | TRBV7-3 | ASREGRSNSPLH
. | TRBV11-2 | ASSLSGNTEAF
. | TRBV2 | ASRGGTDGETQY
. | TRBV2 | ASITRSTDTQY
. | TRBV7-8 | ASSLGALDTQY
. | TRBV6-5 | ASSPDRSNTEAF
. | TRBV11-2 | ASKTGGSPEQY
. | TRBV7-2 | ASSLGKGPEQY
. | TRBV4-2 | ASSQELRKGRTEAF
TRBD1 | TRBV7-2 | ASRYVGQGRYGYT
TRBD2 | TRBV6-1 | ASSAGLGPNTGELF
TRBD1 | TRBV7-9 | ASSLGDSSYEQY
. | TRBV18 | ASSQDWSSYEQY
TRBD2 | TRBV29-1 | SVEVGSGGAAETQY
TRBD1 | TRBV5-4 | ASSFRDRGTYEQY
TRBD1 | TRBV5-1 | ASSLDQGARGNSPLH
TRBD1 | TRBV5-5 | ASSLTTGSSGNTIY
TRBD1 | TRBV7-2 | ASSLGQGASAF